Listed below are T cell receptor beta chains from one sample, sequenced in a study of blood T cell repertoires in COVID-19. Generated by immunoSEQ multiplex PCR, the TCRdb table keeps only in-frame clones and is missing some. This table has 95,000 or so clones, 81% appearing once. Sample: peripheral blood. The source of these receptors is a man older than 75 with active or convalescent COVID-19. Each CDR3 is given with its conserved first and last residue. A D gene is named only where the DNA matches it firmly. Only some rows state a clone size, as once, few, many or a class for expanded clones.

J | V | size | D | CDR3 | DNA
TRBJ2-7 | TRBV18 | once | - | CASSAAGQTYEQYF | TGTGCCAGCTCCGCAGCTGGGCAAACCTACGAGCAGTACTTC
TRBJ2-2 | TRBV5-1 | - | - | CASSPRTSNTGELFF | TGCGCCAGCAGCCCACGGACATCGAACACCGGGGAGCTGTTTTTT
TRBJ1-2 | TRBV28 | - | - | CASSLVGGSDGYTF | TGTGCCAGCAGTTTAGTCGGGGGGTCTGATGGCTACACCTTC
TRBJ2-1 | TRBV7-2 | - | TRBD1 | CASSSALWGQGSHEQFF | TGTGCCAGCAGCTCGGCCCTGTGGGGACAGGGGTCGCATGAGCAGTTCTTC
TRBJ1-1 | TRBV7-9 | - | - | CASSLSTGMGTEAFF | TGTGCCAGCAGCCTATCTACAGGGATGGGGACTGAAGCTTTCTTT
TRBJ1-2 | TRBV3-1/TRBV3-2 | - | TRBD1 | CASSPGPGQGYRYTF | TGTGCCAGCAGCCCCGGCCCTGGACAGGGTTATCGCTACACCTTC
TRBJ1-2 | TRBV10-3 | - | TRBD1 | CAITAGAGVARQGENTYGYTF | TGTGCCATCACGGCTGGGGCAGGGGTAGCGAGACAGGGGGAGAATACCTATGGCTACACCTTC
TRBJ1-4 | TRBV27 | - | - | CASRLEGEREKLFF | TGTGCCAGCAGACTAGAGGGGGAACGCGAAAAACTGTTTTTT
TRBJ1-1 | TRBV2 | - | - | CASIGRGRNTEAFF | TGTGCCAGCATTGGGAGGGGCAGGAACACTGAAGCTTTCTTT
TRBJ1-2 | TRBV11-1 | - | - | CASSLYAGHYGYTF | TGTGCCAGCAGCTTATATGCAGGGCACTATGGCTACACCTTC
TRBJ1-3 | TRBV7-2 | - | - | CASSPHRESSGNTIYF | TGTGCCAGCAGCCCCCACAGGGAGAGCTCTGGAAACACCATATATTTT
TRBJ2-3 | TRBV5-1 | - | TRBD1 | CASSSGQGGADTQYF | TGCGCCAGCAGCTCGGGACAGGGGGGCGCAGATACGCAGTATTTT
TRBJ1-2 | TRBV14 | - | - | CASSPVPGARYTF | TGTGCCAGCAGCCCCGTCCCAGGGGCCCGCTACACCTTC
TRBJ1-3 | TRBV10-3 | few | - | CAISAIRARSGNTIYF | TGTGCCATCAGTGCTATCAGGGCCCGCTCTGGAAACACCATATATTTT
TRBJ2-3 | TRBV5-1 | - | - | CASSLGTQGTDTQYF | TGCGCCAGCAGCTTGGGTACGCAGGGAACGGATACGCAGTATTTT
TRBJ2-7 | TRBV3-1/TRBV3-2 | few | TRBD2 | CASSHPGTSGSYEQYF | TGTGCCAGCAGCCACCCCGGGACTAGCGGATCCTACGAGCAGTACTTC
TRBJ2-7 | TRBV30 | - | TRBD2 | CAWSVGAGNYEQYF | TGTGCCTGGAGTGTAGGAGCGGGGAACTACGAGCAGTACTTC
TRBJ1-2 | TRBV7-6 | - | TRBD1 | CASSLSGQGGYGYTF | TGTGCCAGCAGCTTATCCGGACAGGGGGGCTATGGCTACACCTTC
TRBJ2-3 | TRBV19 | - | - | CASSIGERDTQYF | TGTGCCAGTAGTATAGGGGAGCGGGATACGCAGTATTTT
TRBJ2-7 | TRBV5-1 | - | TRBD1 | CASSLGDREHEQYF | TGCGCCAGCAGCTTGGGGGACAGGGAACACGAGCAGTACTTC
TRBJ2-3 | TRBV7-2 | - | TRBD2 | CASSLGGRGGPATDTQYF | TGTGCCAGCAGCTTAGGAGGGCGGGGGGGGCCGGCCACAGATACGCAGTATTTT
TRBJ2-7 | TRBV6-6 | many | TRBD2 | CASSALIVGLAGAQYF | TGTGCCAGCAGCGCGCTTATTGTCGGACTAGCGGGGGCACAGTACTTC
TRBJ2-1 | TRBV7-9 | - | - | CASSPTKGYNEQFF | TGTGCCAGCAGTCCAACGAAGGGGTACAATGAGCAGTTCTTC
TRBJ1-3 | TRBV13 | - | - | CASSRRGNTIYF | TGTGCCAGCAGTAGGAGGGGAAACACCATATATTTT
TRBJ1-1 | TRBV6-5 | - | - | CASSFRGLGTEAFF | TGTGCCAGCAGTTTCAGGGGTCTGGGCACTGAAGCTTTCTTT
TRBJ1-2 | TRBV18 | - | - | CASSPGTNYTF | TGTGCCAGCTCACCAGGGACAAACTACACCTTC
TRBJ2-7 | TRBV12-3/TRBV12-4 | - | TRBD1 | CASSLGQTYEQYF | TGTGCCAGCAGTTTGGGACAGACCTACGAGCAGTACTTC
TRBJ2-1 | TRBV7-8 | - | TRBD2 | CASSLALAGGQFF | TGTGCCAGCAGCTTAGCACTAGCGGGGGGGCAGTTCTTC
TRBJ2-5 | TRBV5-1 | once | TRBD2 | CASSGGTSETQYF | TGCGCCAGCAGCGGGGGGACTAGCGAGACCCAGTACTTC
TRBJ2-1 | TRBV3-1/TRBV3-2 | - | - | CASSQRPGLAYNEQFF | TGTGCCAGCAGCCAAAGGCCAGGGTTAGCCTACAATGAGCAGTTCTTC
TRBJ2-3 | TRBV7-9 | - | TRBD2 | CASSVPGLAFGDTQYF | TGTGCCAGCAGCGTACCGGGACTAGCGTTCGGTGATACGCAGTATTTT
TRBJ2-7 | TRBV7-6 | - | TRBD1 | CASSLLQGTSYEQYF | TGTGCCAGCAGCTTACTACAGGGGACCTCCTACGAGCAGTACTTC
TRBJ1-2 | TRBV13 | - | TRBD1 | CASSLGQGSYGYTF | TGTGCCAGCAGCCTAGGACAGGGTTCTTATGGCTACACCTTC
TRBJ1-1 | TRBV6-5 | once | - | CASSLITGSAEAFF | TGTGCCAGCAGTCTTATAACAGGGTCGGCTGAAGCTTTCTTT
TRBJ2-7 | TRBV4-3 | - | - | CASSQERTGLGGQYF | TGCGCCAGCAGCCAAGAAAGAACAGGATTAGGGGGGCAGTACTTC
TRBJ2-3 | TRBV11-1 | once | TRBD2 | CASSFQREERTDTQYF | TGTGCCAGCAGCTTTCAGCGGGAGGAACGCACAGATACGCAGTATTTT
TRBJ2-3 | TRBV18 | - | - | CASSPIADTQYF | TGTGCCAGCTCACCAATAGCAGATACGCAGTATTTT
TRBJ2-1 | TRBV6-2/TRBV6-3 | - | TRBD2 | CASSTGGSGNNEQFF | TGTGCCAGCAGTACGGGGGGGAGCGGCAACAATGAGCAGTTCTTC
TRBJ1-2 | TRBV6-5 | - | TRBD1 | CASSSGTGRNYGYTF | TGTGCCAGCAGTTCTGGGACAGGACGAAACTATGGCTACACCTTC
TRBJ1-2 | TRBV28 | - | TRBD1 | CASRGSGQGYYGYTF | TGTGCCAGCAGGGGGTCGGGACAGGGGTACTATGGCTACACCTTC
TRBJ1-6 | TRBV19 | - | TRBD1 | CASSRTGVNSPLHF | TGTGCCAGTAGCCGGACAGGGGTTAATTCACCCCTCCACTTT
TRBJ2-7 | TRBV27 | - | TRBD2 | CASSAQLAGGSYEQYF | TGTGCCAGCAGTGCCCAACTCGCGGGGGGGAGCTACGAGCAGTACTTC
TRBJ1-6 | TRBV19 | - | - | CASSISRDSPLHF | TGTGCCAGTAGTATATCCCGGGATTCACCCCTCCACTTT
TRBJ2-3 | TRBV6-2/TRBV6-3 | - | - | CASSPGFSTDTQYF | TGTGCCAGCAGTCCCGGGTTTAGCACAGATACGCAGTATTTT
TRBJ1-4 | TRBV2 | - | - | CASGRTPAIPSSNEKLFF | TGTGCCAGCGGAAGGACACCGGCGATTCCCTCTTCTAATGAAAAACTGTTTTTT
TRBJ2-7 | TRBV4-2 | - | - | CASSQVRTGTYEQYF | TGTGCCAGCAGCCAAGTGAGAACAGGGACCTACGAGCAGTACTTC
TRBJ2-7 | TRBV6-5 | - | - | CASSPGGQEPNEQYF | TGTGCCAGCAGTCCGGGGGGACAGGAGCCTAACGAGCAGTACTTC
TRBJ1-5 | TRBV2 | few | - | CASSPQGVENQPQHF | TGTGCCAGCAGTCCACAGGGCGTTGAGAATCAGCCCCAGCATTTT
TRBJ2-7 | TRBV7-8 | once | TRBD1 | CASSPGTGASYEQYF | TGTGCCAGCAGCCCGGGGACAGGAGCTAGCTACGAGCAGTACTTC
TRBJ2-7 | TRBV7-8 | once | - | CASSTGTFPGEQYF | TGTGCCAGCAGCACAGGGACATTTCCGGGCGAGCAGTACTTC
TRBJ2-5 | TRBV11-2 | - | TRBD2 | CASSSPGTSGEETQYF | TGTGCCAGCAGCTCCCCCGGGACTAGCGGGGAAGAGACCCAGTACTTC
TRBJ1-2 | TRBV7-2 | once | TRBD1 | CASSPRTGGMLTYYGYTF | TGTGCCAGCAGCCCACGGACAGGGGGCATGCTTACTTACTATGGCTACACCTTC
TRBJ2-3 | TRBV10-3 | - | TRBD2 | CAISPGGSGGSTDTQYF | TGTGCCATCTCCCCGGGGGGTAGCGGGGGTAGCACAGATACGCAGTATTTT
TRBJ2-2 | TRBV10-3 | - | - | CAISESTGVGTGELFF | TGTGCCATCAGTGAGTCGACTGGCGTGGGCACCGGGGAGCTGTTTTTT